These 10 T cell receptor beta chains originate from one sample sequenced in a study of T cell responses to AZD1222 COVID-19 vaccine. Some clones are missing from TCRdb's copy, which holds only in-frame ones; the method was immunoSEQ multiplex PCR. This sample has approximately 180,000 clones, with about 91% found just once. The sequenced sample was peripheral blood, obtained on day 0 of AZD1222 vaccination. These receptors all come from an adult in good health.

This clone was seen a few times. CDR3 sequence: CASSLGGNGETQYF. The CDR3 DNA is TGCGCCAGCAGCTTGGGGGGCAACGGGGAGACCCAGTACTTC. The chain couples TRBV5-1 to TRBJ2-5, with D possibly matching TRBD1 (5 bases). Germline V gene sequence: CDR1 SGHRS, CDR2 YFSETQ. Trimming removed 0 bases at V and 5 bases at J, with 11 bases between. The CDR3 length is 14 residues. The full variable domain, with the rest looked up from reference TRBV5-1 and TRBJ2-5, is KAGVTQTPRYLIKTRGQQVTLSCSPISGHRSVSWYQQTPGQGLQFLFEYFSETQRNKGNFPGRFSGRQFSNSRSEMNVSTLELGDSALYLCASSLGGNGETQYFGPGTRLLVL.

The V and J genes are TRBV27 and TRBJ2-7, with 8 bases aligning to TRBD1. Germline CDR1 is MNHEY and CDR2 is SMNVEV (reference sequence). The CDR3 extends over 14 amino acids. The J segment lost 4 bases and the V segment lost 3 bases, leaving 5 bases of the junction unmatched. Here the CDR3 reads CASSFGTGPYEQYF. CDR3 DNA: TGTGCCAGCAGTTTCGGGACAGGACCTTACGAGCAGTACTTC.

The chain joins TRBV30 to TRBJ2-3; tentative D call: TRBD1 (6 bases). V lost 0 bases to trimming and J lost 3 bases, with 16 bases between them. Germline CDR1 is GTSNPN and CDR2 is SVGIG (reference sequence). The length of the CDR3 is 16 residues. CDR3 loop: CAWSVRRKGVTDTQYF. The CDR3 coding sequence is TGTGCCTGGAGTGTAAGGCGTAAGGGGGTTACAGATACGCAGTATTTT.

The chain links TRBV12-3 or TRBV12-4 to TRBJ1-2; no definite D call. The CDR3 contains 13 residues. Trimming shortened V by 6 bases and J by 2 bases, and 10 bases separated the two germline ends. CDR3 sequence reads: CASSPKQNYGYTF. The CDR3 coding sequence is TGTGCCAGCAGCCCTAAACAGAACTATGGCTACACCTTC.

The chain carries TRBV4-2 and TRBJ2-7, with 9 positions matching TRBD1. Looked up from germline, CDR1 is LGHNA and CDR2 is YNFKEQ. The CDR3 consists of 15 residues. V lost 2 bases, J lost 7 bases, and 9 bases stayed unmatched. In DNA, the CDR3 is TGTGCCAGCAGCCAAACCCCCGGGACAGGGAGGGAGCAGTACTTC. The encoded protein is CASSQTPGTGREQYF.

The chain couples TRBV9 to TRBJ1-3; D is undetermined. Germline V CDR1 and CDR2: SGDLS, YYNGEE. The CDR3 runs 15 residues. V was trimmed by 0 bases and J by 3 bases, leaving 10 bases between them. CDR3 residues: CASSVAGSVGNTIYF. DNA for the CDR3: TGTGCCAGCAGCGTAGCTGGGTCGGTTGGAAACACCATATATTTT.

V is TRBV29-1 and J is TRBJ2-2; 12 nucleotides match TRBD2. The germline V gene encodes CDR1 SQVTM and CDR2 ANQGSEA. The J segment lost 5 bases and the V segment lost 7 bases, leaving 11 bases of the junction unmatched. The CDR3 runs to 16 residues. CDR3: CSAAVTSGGRTGELFF. In nucleotides, the CDR3 is TGCAGCGCCGCTGTGACTAGCGGGGGCCGGACCGGGGAGCTGTTTTTT.

The J gene is TRBJ2-5, the V gene TRBV28; no definite D call. There are 13 residues in the CDR3. Trimming took 4 bases from V and 5 from J, leaving 11 bases between them. CDR1 MDHEN and CDR2 SYDVKM come from the germline V gene. The CDR3 DNA reads TGTGCCAGCAGTTCGAGAGTATTTGAGACCCAGTACTTC. It codes for CASSSRVFETQYF.

The chain links TRBV5-6 to TRBJ2-1, with D maybe TRBD1 (7 bases). Trimming removed 3 bases at V and 9 bases at J, with 13 bases between. The CDR3 length is 13 residues. Germline V gives CDR1 SGHDT, CDR2 YYEEEE. The CDR3 DNA follows: TGTGCCAGCAGCTCAGCAGGGGGGAGTGAGCAGTTCTTC. The encoded protein is CASSSAGGSEQFF. Combining the CDR3 with reference TRBV5-6 and TRBJ2-1 gives the whole variable domain DAGVTQSPTHLIKTRGQQVTLRCSPKSGHDTVSWYQQALGQGPQFIFQYYEEEERQRGNFPDRFSGHQFPNYSSELNVNALLLGDSALYLCASSSAGGSEQFFGPGTRLTVL.

The chain links TRBV5-4 to TRBJ2-3; D gene unclear. Germline values: CDR1 SGHNT, CDR2 YYREEE (reference sequence). The CDR3 totals 14 residues. Trimming removed 3 bases at V and 4 bases at J, with 12 bases between. The CDR3 DNA is TGTGCCAGCAGCTCCGATCGGTGGGCAGATACGCAGTATTTT. This sequence encodes CASSSDRWADTQYF.